Only a few counts were recorded for the clone carrying this T cell receptor beta chain. V shed 4 bases and J 5 bases; nucleotides not matched to a gene: 5. Germline V gene sequence: CDR1 SGHNT, CDR2 YYREEE (reference sequence). CDR3 size: 15 residues. Participants spanned ages roughly 18 to 95 years and resided in over 20 US areas. The data stem from a study of blood T cell repertoires in COVID-19. Repertoires were generated with immunoSEQ multiplex PCR, while TCRdb's copy carries only in-frame clones and drops some. The sample gives about 250,000 clones, approximately 85% of which show up once; about 9.3% is in the top ten.

The clonotype comes from a woman aged 45-59 years with acute COVID-19. Input material: PBMCs or T cells enriched from blood (not recorded which). The chain uses TRBV5-4 and TRBJ1-6; the match to TRBD1 covers 8 bases. The CDR3 sequence: CASSTRTGNNSPLHF. CDR3 bases: TGTGCCAGCAGCACCAGGACAGGGAATAATTCACCCCTCCACTTT.